This TCR beta chain was documented in a study of chemoradiotherapy in HPV16-positive cancers. Study-level background: Candidate HPV-specific clones and shared TCR motifs came from a couple of HPV16-positive patients.

For this clone: Antigen specificity is unknown.

Study conclusions and caveats: The functional HPV-specific definition rests on just two HPV16-positive patients.

Sequenced by immunoSEQ multiplex PCR; TCRdb stores in-frame clones only, minus some. Counted here are around 25,000 clones, approximately 92% occurring once; the ten biggest clones make up roughly 23%. Germline assignment: CDR1 MDHEN and CDR2 SYDVKM. This CDR3 region has 17 residues. V trimming: 4 bases; J trimming: 3 bases; junction bases outside the gene matches: 14. This material consisted of blood, taken from a patient who underwent chemoradiotherapy. This TCR was sampled from a human donor with HPV-associated anogenital cancer. This chain connects TRBV28 to TRBJ2-7, with TRBD1 identical over 8 bases. The DNA of the CDR3 is TGTGCCAGCAGTTCACCTTACGGACAGGGCGCCGTCTACGAGCAGTACTTC. The encoded protein is CASSSPYGQGAVYEQYF.